The TCR beta chain described here comes from a study of T cells in Graves' hyperthyroidism and ophthalmopathy. Study-wide results and limits: Among clonotypes expanded in thyroid above 0.001, most were also found in blood. Ophthalmopathy was identified by the model a median roughly 6.5 months ahead of onset.

RNA transcripts yielded amplified TCR beta CDR3 regions. RT-PCR in the first round (using the HTBI primer set) targeted the TCR CDR3. TCRdb processed the multiplex PCR reads anew with MiXCR; each CDR3 protein has one entry. The profile shows approximately 400,000 distinct CDR3 sequences, about 18% of them singletons. Germline loops: CDR1 MDHEN, CDR2 SYDVKM. This CDR3 has 17 residues. V was clipped by 3 bases and J by 1 base; unmatched bases: 7. Any patient presenting with uncontrolled infection, other autoimmune disease, pregnancy or lactation was left out. Every diagnosis used clinical symptoms, serum thyroxine and TRAb, thyroid ultrasound and orbital computed tomography. As regards this clonotype: What it binds is unknown.

The sequence was collected from a man between 18 and 29 years old with Graves' ophthalmopathy. The chain is built from TRBV28 and TRBJ2-3, with 10 bases that match TRBD2. Input material: blood. Here the CDR3 DNA reads TGTGCCAGCAGTTTCCCGGAGGGGACTAGCGGCACAGATACGCAGTATTTT. Amino acid sequence: CASSFPEGTSGTDTQYF.